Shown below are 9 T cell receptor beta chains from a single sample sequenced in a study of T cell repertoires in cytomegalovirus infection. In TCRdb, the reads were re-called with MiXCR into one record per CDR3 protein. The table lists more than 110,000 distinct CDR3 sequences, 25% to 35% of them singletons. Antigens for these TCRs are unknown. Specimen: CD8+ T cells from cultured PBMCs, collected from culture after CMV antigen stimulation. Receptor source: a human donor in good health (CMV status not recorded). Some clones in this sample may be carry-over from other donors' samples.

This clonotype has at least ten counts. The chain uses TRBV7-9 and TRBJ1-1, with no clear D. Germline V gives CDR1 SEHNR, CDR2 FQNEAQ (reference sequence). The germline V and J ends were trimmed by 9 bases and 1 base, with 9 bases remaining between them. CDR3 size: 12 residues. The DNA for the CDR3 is TGTGCCAGTCGTGACGGGAACACTGAAGCTTTCTTT. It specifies CASRDGNTEAFF.

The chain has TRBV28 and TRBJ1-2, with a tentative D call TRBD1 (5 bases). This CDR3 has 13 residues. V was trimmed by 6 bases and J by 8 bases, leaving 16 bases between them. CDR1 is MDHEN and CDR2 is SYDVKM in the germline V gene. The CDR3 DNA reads TGTGCCAGCAGGGTACTTCAGGGTGGCGGCTACACCTTC. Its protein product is CASRVLQGGGYTF.

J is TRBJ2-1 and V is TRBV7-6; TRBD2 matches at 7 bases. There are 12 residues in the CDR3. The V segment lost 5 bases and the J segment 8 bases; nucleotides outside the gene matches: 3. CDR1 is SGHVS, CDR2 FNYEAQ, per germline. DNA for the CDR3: TGTGCCAGCAGCACTAGCGTCGATGAGCAGTTCTTC. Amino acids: CASSTSVDEQFF.

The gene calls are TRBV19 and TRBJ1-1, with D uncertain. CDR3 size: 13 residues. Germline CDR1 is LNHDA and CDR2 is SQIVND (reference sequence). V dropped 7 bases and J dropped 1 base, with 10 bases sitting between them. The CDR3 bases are TGTGCCAGTACCCCTGGGTCGAACACTGAAGCTTTCTTT. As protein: CASTPGSNTEAFF.

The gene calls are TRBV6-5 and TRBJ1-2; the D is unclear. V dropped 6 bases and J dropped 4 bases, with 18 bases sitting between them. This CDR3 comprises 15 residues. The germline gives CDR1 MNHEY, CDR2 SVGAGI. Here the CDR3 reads CASRGEDGIFYGYTF. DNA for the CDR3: TGTGCCAGCAGGGGAGAGGACGGGATCTTCTATGGCTACACCTTC.

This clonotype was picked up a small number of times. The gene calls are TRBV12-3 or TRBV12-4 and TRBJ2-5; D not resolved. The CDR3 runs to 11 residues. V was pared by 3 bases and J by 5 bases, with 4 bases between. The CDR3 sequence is CASSFLETQYF. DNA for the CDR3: TGTGCCAGCAGTTTCCTTGAGACCCAGTACTTC.

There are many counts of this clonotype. The CDR3 DNA sequence: TGTGCCAGCTCACCCGAGAACATTCAGTACTTC. As protein: CASSPENIQYF. The V gene is TRBV18, the J gene TRBJ2-4; D uncertain. The V gene's germline CDR1 is KGHSH and CDR2 LQKENI. The CDR3 is made up of 11 amino acids. V was trimmed by 3 bases and J by 7 bases, leaving 4 bases between them.

Here the CDR3 DNA reads TGCGCCAGCAGCCAAGATAGGGGTAACAATGAGCAGTTCTTC. Protein sequence: CASSQDRGNNEQFF. V usage is TRBV4-1 and J usage is TRBJ2-1; weak D call: TRBD1 (5 bases). V lost 0 bases to trimming and J lost 5 bases, with 8 bases between them. CDR3 size: 14 residues. Germline assignment: CDR1 MGHRA and CDR2 YSYEKL.

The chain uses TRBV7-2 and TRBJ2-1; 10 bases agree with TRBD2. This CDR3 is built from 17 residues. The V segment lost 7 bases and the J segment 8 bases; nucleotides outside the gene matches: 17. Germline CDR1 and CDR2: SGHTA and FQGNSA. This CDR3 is CASTLPLAGVVSYEQFF. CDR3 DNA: TGTGCCAGCACCCTCCCCCTAGCGGGGGTGGTATCCTATGAGCAGTTCTTC.